What follows are 10 T cell receptor beta chains derived from one specimen sequenced in a study of cytomegalovirus exposure and HLA in healthy donors. Use of 60 Vbeta and 13 Jbeta primers characterized the PCR. TCRdb's table, derived via immunoSEQ multiplex PCR, lists solely in-frame clones and lacks some. The sample shows under 300,000 clones, 81% of them seen only once. The sample comprised PBMCs. The receptors were sampled from a woman aged 55-70 years in good health and CMV-seropositive.

V and J are TRBV10-3 and TRBJ2-7; 11 nucleotides line up with TRBD1. This CDR3 spans 13 amino acids. After removal of 8 bases from V and 1 base from J, the junction contained 1 base not matched to a gene. Germline V gives CDR1 ENHRY, CDR2 SYGVKD. The CDR3: CAIGQGASYEQYF. CDR3 bases: TGTGCCATCGGACAGGGGGCTTCCTACGAGCAGTACTTC.

This clone was observed a few times. The J gene is TRBJ2-7, the V gene TRBV6-1; TRBD2 is a possible D gene (7 bases). This CDR3 region has 14 residues. V was clipped by 6 bases and J by 5 bases, with 17 bases between them. Germline CDR1 is MNHNS and CDR2 is SASEGT. Here the CDR3 reads CASRGGQGSHEQYF. The CDR3 coding sequence is TGTGCCAGCAGGGGGGGGCAGGGGTCCCACGAGCAGTACTTC.

V usage is TRBV5-1 and J usage is TRBJ1-4, with TRBD1 matching over 8 bases. The length of the CDR3 is 14 residues. CDR1 is SGHRS and CDR2 is YFSETQ in the germline V gene. J lost 6 bases, V lost 3 bases, and 4 bases had no gene match. For the CDR3, the DNA is TGCGCCAGCAGCTCCAGGGGGCGCGATGAAAAACTGTTTTTT. The encoded protein is CASSSRGRDEKLFF.

V and J are TRBV4-1 and TRBJ2-7, with D tentatively TRBD2 (7 bases). Germline values: CDR1 MGHRA, CDR2 YSYEKL. There are 16 residues in the CDR3. V was clipped by 4 bases and J by 2 bases, with 18 bases between them. CDR3 amino acids: CASSLSDGGQTYEQYF. CDR3 DNA sequence: TGCGCCAGCAGCCTCTCCGACGGGGGGCAGACCTACGAGCAGTACTTC.

The rearrangement links TRBV19 to TRBJ1-2; the match to TRBD1 covers 11 bases. The germline V gene encodes CDR1 LNHDA and CDR2 SQIVND (reference sequence). V dropped 6 bases and J dropped 3; count of bases not matched to a gene: 3. This CDR3 spans 14 amino acids. The CDR3 spells CASSRDRGYYGYTF. Here the CDR3 DNA reads TGTGCCAGTAGCCGGGACAGGGGGTACTATGGCTACACCTTC.

The V and J genes are TRBV4-1 and TRBJ2-7; D perhaps matches TRBD2 (5 bases). Germline-derived CDR1 and CDR2 are MGHRA and YSYEKL. Trimming left V 3 bases short and J 6 bases short, with 9 bases between. The CDR3 consists of 12 residues. CDR3 nucleotide sequence: TGCGCCAGCAGCCACGTACTAGGCGAGCAGTACTTC. Protein sequence: CASSHVLGEQYF.

The rearrangement links TRBV5-1 to TRBJ2-5; TRBD2 might be the D (6 bases). Germline V lookup: CDR1 SGHRS, CDR2 YFSETQ. V lost 2 bases, J lost 3 bases, and 14 bases lay in between. The CDR3 sequence is 15 residues long. The CDR3 sequence is CASSLGSRGEETQYF. CDR3 nucleotides: TGCGCCAGCAGCTTAGGTTCGCGGGGTGAAGAGACCCAGTACTTC.

This clone came up a few times. The CDR3 nucleotides read TGTGCCAGCGGCCGGCCGGACAGGACCTATGGCTACACCTTC. Protein sequence: CASGRPDRTYGYTF. The rearrangement uses TRBV2 and TRBJ1-2, with 7 bases lining up with TRBD1. V was pared by 8 bases and J by 4 bases, with 10 bases of the junction left unmatched. The germline gives CDR1 SNHLY, CDR2 FYNNEI. The CDR3 loop spans 14 amino acids.

The CDR3 spells CASSEGTAGIQPQHF. The CDR3 DNA reads as TGCGCCAGCAGTGAGGGGACAGCTGGGATTCAGCCCCAGCATTTT. The chain links TRBV10-2 to TRBJ1-5; the match to TRBD1 covers 7 bases. The CDR3 runs 15 residues. The germline V gene encodes CDR1 WSHSY and CDR2 SAAADI. The J segment lost 6 bases and the V segment lost 2 bases, leaving 7 bases of the junction unmatched.

The V call is TRBV21-1, the J call TRBJ1-3. TRBV21-1 is annotated as a pseudogene. The CDR3 runs 15 residues. Here the CDR3 reads CASAEGGDFGNTIYF. The CDR3 DNA reads TGTGCCAGCGCTGAAGGTGGAGATTTTGGAAACACCATATATTTT.